This T cell receptor beta chain emerged from a study of T cell responses to AZD1222 COVID-19 vaccine. Of note for this clone: The target antigen is unknown.

Assay used: immunoSEQ multiplex PCR; TCRdb lists only in-frame clones, some missing. This sample has 90,000 to 150,000 clones, with 85% to 90% found just once. Findings and caveats of the study: Repertoires were collected only later (after the peak T cell response had occurred).

Trimming at V came to 0 bases and at J to 1 base, leaving 16 bases not matched to a gene. CDR3 length equals 20 residues. The germline V gene has CDR1 SGHDN and CDR2 FVKESK. The source was peripheral blood, collected on day 0 of AZD1222 vaccination. The chain recombines TRBV14 with TRBJ1-2; TRBD1 matches at 8 bases. The clonotype comes from an adult in good health. The chain's CDR3 is CASSQDPRTGTYIHNYGYTF. The CDR3 coding sequence is TGTGCCAGCAGCCAAGATCCCCGGACAGGGACTTACATTCATAACTATGGCTACACCTTC.